Following are 29 T cell receptor beta chains from one sample sequenced in a study of regulatory T cells in long-lasting Graves disease. Through Arm-PCR of CDR3 regions and iRepertoire HTBI primers, TCR beta libraries were built. TCRdb reprocessed the multiplex PCR reads via MiXCR and lists one record per CDR3 protein. Of 300,000 to 350,000 distinct CDR3 sequences listed, 15% to 20% are singletons. Noted time point: persistent/refractory GD, antithyroid drugs over 5 years with positive TRAb. After RNA was extracted from PBMCs, the TCR library was made from it. The sample in question was peripheral blood mononuclear cells (PBMCs), obtained when the disease was refractory, from a patient treated with antithyroid drugs. Receptor source: a female donor with Graves disease.

With regard to this clonotype: A much larger clonotype is one base distant, so this may be a read error. The chain carries TRBV6-1 and TRBJ1-2, with unresolved D. The CDR3 has 13 amino acids. CDR1 and CDR2 (germline): MNHNS, SASEGT. CDR3 bases: TGTGCCGGCAGTACGGATCCAATTGGGGGCTACACCTTC. Translated: CAGSTDPIGGYTF.

This clonotype was seen at least ten times. The chain joins TRBV11-2 to TRBJ2-5; TRBD1 matches at 8 bases. The CDR3 loop spans 14 amino acids. V shed 5 bases, J shed 4 bases, and the junction held 6 bases outside the gene matches. Germline CDR1 reads SGHAT; CDR2 reads FQNNGV. The CDR3 loop is CASSRDRGGETQYF. The CDR3 DNA is TGTGCCAGCAGCCGAGACAGGGGAGGAGAGACCCAGTACTTC.

The chain joins TRBV6-1 to TRBJ2-7, with a tentative D call TRBD2 (6 bases). From germline, CDR1 is MNHNS and CDR2 SASEGT. This CDR3 is built from 14 residues. V shed 10 bases and J shed 4 bases, with 20 bases lying between them. CDR3 protein: CATRGTGRSYEQYF. CDR3 nucleotide sequence: TGTGCCACCCGGGGTACCGGGAGAAGTTACGAGCAGTACTTC.

This clonotype appeared many times. V gene TRBV29-1 combines with J gene TRBJ2-7; D call uncertain. The length of the CDR3 is 13 residues. The V end lost 3 bases, the J end lost 4 bases, and 13 bases lay between the germline ends. CDR1 and CDR2 (germline): SQVTM, ANQGSEA. CDR3 region: CSVDRPNPYEQYF. For the CDR3, the DNA is TGCAGCGTTGACAGGCCGAACCCTTACGAGCAGTACTTC.

The genes are TRBV5-1 and TRBJ2-2; 8 bases agree with TRBD1. The CDR3 has 16 amino acids. The germline V gene has CDR1 SGHRS and CDR2 YFSETQ. Trimming took 7 bases from V and 6 from J; bases not matched to a gene: 14. CDR3 region: CASGKPGQARAGELFF. The CDR3 DNA is TGCGCCAGCGGGAAACCGGGACAGGCGCGAGCCGGGGAGCTGTTTTTT.

Ten or more counts support this clonotype. An end of the junction differs from the germline gene, which may be a read error. V and J are TRBV6-1 and TRBJ2-7; TRBD2 aligns across 7 bases. This CDR3 is built from 14 residues. CDR1 MNHNS and CDR2 SASEGT come from the germline V gene. CDR3 region: CASSQAGRSYEQYF. The CDR3 nucleotides read TGTGCCAGCAGTCAAGCGGGACGGAGCTACGAGCAGTACTTC.

The CDR3 here is CASSQDTGPQHF. The CDR3 coding sequence is TGTGCCAGCAGCCAAGACACGGGGCCCCAGCATTTT. This rearrangement joins TRBV4-2 to TRBJ1-5; D remains unclear. This CDR3 region has 12 residues. V lost 0 bases, J lost 9 bases, and 6 bases lay in between. The V gene's germline CDR1 is LGHNA and CDR2 YNFKEQ.

This clonotype came up many times. This CDR3 is CASSVGGPNEKLFF. In nucleotides, the CDR3 is TGTGCCAGCAGCGTAGGGGGTCCTAATGAAAAACTGTTTTTT. The genes are TRBV9 and TRBJ1-4; D gene ambiguous. The CDR3 length is 14 residues. The V gene's germline CDR1 is SGDLS and CDR2 YYNGEE. The V end was cut by 0 bases, the J end by 3 bases, with 6 bases between. The entire variable domain, with the rest obtained from reference TRBV9 and TRBJ1-4, is as follows: DSGVTQTPKHLITATGQRVTLRCSPRSGDLSVYWYQQSLDQGLQFLIQYYNGEERAKGNILERFSAQQFPDLHSELNLSSLELGDSALYFCASSVGGPNEKLFFGSGTQLSVL.

This clonotype was found many times. The chain combines TRBV7-9 with TRBJ2-7, with TRBD2 matching 11 bases. Trimming at V came to 5 bases and at J to 3 bases, leaving 9 bases not matched to a gene. The CDR3 length is 16 residues. Germline CDR1 reads SEHNR; CDR2 reads FQNEAQ (reference sequence). CDR3 sequence: CASSLGLAGTLYEQYF. The DNA for the CDR3 is TGTGCCAGCAGCCTTGGACTAGCGGGCACCCTCTACGAGCAGTACTTC.

A remark on this clonotype: Germline is not matched at one junction end, which may reflect a read error. V gene TRBV20-1 combines with J gene TRBJ2-5; D might be TRBD1 (8 bases). The germline gives CDR1 DFQATT, CDR2 SNEGSKA (reference sequence). The CDR3 extends over 13 amino acids. The DNA for the CDR3 is TGCAGTGCTGGGGGGGGGACAGGTGGAACCCGGTACTTC. This encodes CSAGGGTGGTRYF.

There are many counts of this clonotype. The genes are TRBV11-2 and TRBJ1-2, with a weak D call TRBD1 (5 bases). Germline-derived CDR1 and CDR2 are SGHAT and FQNNGV. V gave up 5 bases and J gave up 2 bases, with 9 bases separating them. The CDR3 sequence is 13 residues long. In nucleotides, the CDR3 is TGTGCCAGCAGCCCGGGACGGAACTATGGCTACACCTTC. It is translated as CASSPGRNYGYTF.

This clonotype was counted many times. The chain has TRBV3-1 and TRBJ1-2; D call uncertain. The V and J ends lost 4 bases and 3 bases respectively, with 12 bases between them. The CDR3 has 14 amino acids. The germline gives CDR1 LGHDT, CDR2 YNNKEL (reference sequence). The CDR3 DNA is TGTGCCAGCAGCCCCCGAGTACAGCACTATGGCTACACCTTC. Encoded protein: CASSPRVQHYGYTF. The full variable domain, its missing parts supplied by reference TRBV3-1 and TRBJ1-2, is DTAVSQTPKYLVTQMGNDKSIKCEQNLGHDTMYWYKQDSKKFLKIMFSYNNKELIINETVPNRFSPKSPDKAHLNLHINSLELGDSAVYFCASSPRVQHYGYTFGSGTRLTVV.

This clonotype has a count of ten or more. CDR3 sequence: CASSLGLGSPGETQYF. In DNA, the CDR3 is TGTGCCAGCAGCTTAGGTTTGGGTAGCCCGGGAGAGACCCAGTACTTC. V is TRBV11-2 and J is TRBJ2-5; the D is unclear. Germline V gives CDR1 SGHAT, CDR2 FQNNGV. V gave up 1 base and J gave up 4 bases, with 16 bases separating them. There are 16 residues in the CDR3.

The table lists this clonotype with many counts. The chain employs TRBV7-3 and TRBJ1-1; D might be TRBD1 (5 bases). The CDR3 contains 14 residues. V lost 2 bases and J lost 5, with 12 bases in between. The germline V gene encodes CDR1 SGHTA and CDR2 FQGTGA. CDR3 in DNA: TGTGCCAGCAGCTTACGCCCCGAGGGGACTGAAGCTTTCTTT. Its translation: CASSLRPEGTEAFF.

This clonotype was seen many times. The chain carries TRBV11-1 and TRBJ1-6; 10 nucleotides line up with TRBD1. This CDR3 is built from 13 residues. V shed 5 bases and J 9 bases; nucleotides not matched to a gene: 1. Germline V gives CDR1 SGHAT, CDR2 FQDESV (reference sequence). The DNA for the CDR3 is TGTGCCAGCAGCCGGGACAGGGGTTCACCCCTCCACTTT. Its translation: CASSRDRGSPLHF.

This clonotype was counted many times. This chain joins TRBV25-1 and TRBJ2-7; D might be TRBD1 (6 bases). Per germline, CDR1 MGHDK and CDR2 SYGVNS. V was clipped by 4 bases and J by 2 bases, with 12 bases between them. This CDR3 region has 14 residues. CDR3 protein: CASSGSGEAYEQYF. As DNA, the CDR3 is TGTGCCAGCAGTGGCTCAGGGGAAGCCTACGAGCAGTACTTC.

This clonotype has a count of ten or more. The V gene is TRBV2, the J gene TRBJ2-7, with 7 nucleotides matching TRBD1. The CDR3 runs to 14 residues. The germline CDR1 and CDR2 sequences are SNHLY and FYNNEI. With V trimmed by 9 bases and J by 1 base, 9 bases remained unmatched. The CDR3 here is CASAGTALSYEQYF. The CDR3 DNA is TGTGCCAGTGCTGGGACAGCTCTGTCCTACGAGCAGTACTTC.

This sequence joins TRBV20-1 and TRBJ2-7; 14 nucleotides align to TRBD2. Per germline, CDR1 DFQATT and CDR2 SNEGSKA (reference sequence). This CDR3 spans 16 amino acids. Trimming at V came to 6 bases and at J to 2 bases, leaving 9 bases not matched to a gene. The CDR3 region is CSAPGWGLAGAYEQYF. CDR3 nucleotides: TGCAGTGCCCCTGGATGGGGACTAGCGGGAGCCTACGAGCAGTACTTC.

This clonotype was seen ten or more times. V gene TRBV18 combines with J gene TRBJ1-2; D gene uncertain. This CDR3 contains 14 residues. The germline V and J ends were trimmed by 6 bases and 8 bases, with 19 bases remaining between them. Germline CDR1 and CDR2: KGHSH and LQKENI. CDR3 nucleotide sequence: TGTGCCAGCTCGCTAGGAGAACTTGCTATGGGCTACACCTTC. Encoded protein: CASSLGELAMGYTF.

This clonotype came up once. The chain is built from TRBV6-4 and TRBJ1-4, with D possibly matching TRBD1 (6 bases). Trimming left V 4 bases short and J 2 bases short, with 8 bases between. CDR1 and CDR2 from the germline V gene are MRHNA and SNTAGT. CDR3 size: 14 residues. The CDR3 loop is CASSAGGTNEKLFF. For the CDR3, the DNA is TGTGCCAGCAGTGCGGGGGGCACTAATGAAAAACTGTTTTTT.

The sample holds many counts of this clonotype. The chain combines TRBV11-3 with TRBJ1-1; no clear D gene. Germline V lookup: CDR1 SGHNT, CDR2 YENEEA. The CDR3 is made up of 12 amino acids. V was cut by 5 bases and J by 11 bases, with 15 bases left in between. The CDR3 protein is CASSLGSGGAFF. The CDR3 region has the DNA TGTGCCAGCAGCCTCGGGAGCGGCGGTGCTTTCTTT.

This clonotype has just a few counts. The chain joins TRBV29-1 to TRBJ2-5; 8 bases fit TRBD2. Per the germline V gene, CDR1 is SQVTM and CDR2 is ANQGSEA. V lost 6 bases, J lost 4 bases, and 4 bases stayed unmatched. This CDR3 is built from 12 residues. CDR3: CSVREGRETQYF. The CDR3 region has the DNA TGCAGCGTACGGGAGGGCCGAGAGACCCAGTACTTC.

This sequence joins TRBV7-9 and TRBJ1-3; D unclear. Trimming cost V 4 bases and J 0 bases, with 10 bases left between them. The CDR3 is 15 amino acids. Germline loops: CDR1 SEHNR, CDR2 FQNEAQ (reference sequence). The CDR3 sequence is CASSSEDFSGNTIYF. The CDR3 bases are TGTGCCAGCAGCTCAGAGGATTTCTCTGGAAACACCATATATTTT.

This clonotype was seen a few times. The V gene is TRBV9, the J gene TRBJ2-5; D tentatively reads TRBD1 or TRBD2 (5 bases each). V shed 5 bases and J shed 5 bases, with 16 bases lying between them. CDR3 length: 14 amino acids. Looked up from germline, CDR1 is SGDLS and CDR2 is YYNGEE. The DNA of the CDR3 is TGTGCCAGCAGTAAGACGGGGACCCGGGAGACCCAGTACTTC. This gives the protein CASSKTGTRETQYF.

The rearrangement joins TRBV12-5 to TRBJ2-7; a weak D match, TRBD2 (6 bases). This CDR3 contains 14 residues. V lost 4 bases to trimming and J lost 6 bases, with 16 bases between them. CDR1 is LGHNT, CDR2 FRNRAP, per germline. This chain's CDR3 is CASGSETGVSEQYF. Here the CDR3 DNA reads TGTGCTAGTGGTTCCGAAACGGGAGTGAGCGAGCAGTACTTC.

The sample holds many counts of this clonotype. The V and J genes are TRBV2 and TRBJ1-1; D is unclear. Germline V gene data show CDR1 as SNHLY and CDR2 as FYNNEI. CDR3 length: 12 amino acids. The V and J ends lost 7 bases and 0 bases respectively, with 6 bases between them. The CDR3 is CASTPLNTEAFF. In nucleotides, the CDR3 is TGTGCCAGCACGCCGTTGAACACTGAAGCTTTCTTT.

This rearrangement joins TRBV7-8 to TRBJ1-2, with 11 nucleotides matching TRBD1. After removal of 3 bases from V and 7 bases from J, the junction contained 1 base not matched to a gene. CDR1 and CDR2 (germline): SGHVS, FQNEAQ. The CDR3 has 13 amino acids. The CDR3 region is CASSFGTGGGYTF. The CDR3 nucleotides are TGTGCCAGCAGCTTTGGGACAGGGGGTGGCTACACCTTC.

This chain uses TRBV4-2 with TRBJ2-7; 11 nucleotides align to TRBD2. The CDR3 is 15 amino acids. Germline lookup yields CDR1 LGHNA and CDR2 YNFKEQ. J lost 4 bases, V lost 0 bases, and 2 bases had no gene match. The DNA for the CDR3 is TGTGCCAGCAGCCAAGAACTAGCGGGAGATTACGAGCAGTACTTC. It encodes CASSQELAGDYEQYF.

The V gene is TRBV9, the J gene TRBJ2-1; TRBD2 matches at 9 bases. Trimming at V came to 0 bases and at J to 10 bases, leaving 14 bases not matched to a gene. CDR1 and CDR2 (germline): SGDLS, YYNGEE. The CDR3 loop spans 17 amino acids. DNA for the CDR3: TGTGCCAGCAGCGTAGCCCCGACTAGCGGAACGAGGTCGGAGCAGTTCTTC. Translating it yields CASSVAPTSGTRSEQFF.